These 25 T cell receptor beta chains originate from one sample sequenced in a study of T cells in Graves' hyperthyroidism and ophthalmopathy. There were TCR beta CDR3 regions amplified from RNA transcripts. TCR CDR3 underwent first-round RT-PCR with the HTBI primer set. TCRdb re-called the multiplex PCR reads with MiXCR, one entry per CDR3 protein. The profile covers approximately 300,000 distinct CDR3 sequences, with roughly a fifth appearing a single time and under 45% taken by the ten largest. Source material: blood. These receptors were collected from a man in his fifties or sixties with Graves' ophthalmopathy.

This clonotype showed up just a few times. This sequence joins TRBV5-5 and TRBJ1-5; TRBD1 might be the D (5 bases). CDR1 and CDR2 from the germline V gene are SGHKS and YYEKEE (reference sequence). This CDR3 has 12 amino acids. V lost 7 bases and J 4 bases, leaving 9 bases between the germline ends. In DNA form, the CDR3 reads TGTGCCAGCGGGGGTTTTAATCAGCCCCAGCATTTT. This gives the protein CASGGFNQPQHF.

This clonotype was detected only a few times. The CDR3 loop is CASSVGGSRETQYF. The CDR3 DNA reads as TGTGCCAGCAGCGTAGGGGGATCGAGAGAGACCCAGTACTTC. The J gene is TRBJ2-5, the V gene TRBV9; the D is unclear. CDR1 and CDR2 from the germline V gene are SGDLS and YYNGEE. Trimming left V 0 bases short and J 4 bases short, with 10 bases between. The CDR3 consists of 14 residues.

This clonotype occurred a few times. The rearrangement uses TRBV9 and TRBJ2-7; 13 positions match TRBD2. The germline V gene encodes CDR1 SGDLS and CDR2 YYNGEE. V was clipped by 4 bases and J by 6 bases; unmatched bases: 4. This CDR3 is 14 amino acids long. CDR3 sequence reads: CASSLRLAGGEQYF. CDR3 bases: TGTGCCAGCAGCCTAAGACTAGCGGGAGGCGAGCAGTACTTC.

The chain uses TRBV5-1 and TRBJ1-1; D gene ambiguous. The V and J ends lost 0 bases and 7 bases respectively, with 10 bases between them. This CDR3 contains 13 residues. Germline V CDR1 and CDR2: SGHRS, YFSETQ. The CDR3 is CASSLAGVSEAFF. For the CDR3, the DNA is TGCGCCAGCAGCTTGGCCGGCGTCAGTGAAGCTTTCTTT.

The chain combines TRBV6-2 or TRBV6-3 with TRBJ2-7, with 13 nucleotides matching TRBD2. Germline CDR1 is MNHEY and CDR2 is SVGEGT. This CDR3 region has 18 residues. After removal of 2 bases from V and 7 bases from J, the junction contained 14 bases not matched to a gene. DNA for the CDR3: TGTGCCAGCAGTTACCCATTACCCGGGACTAGCGGGACACTTGAGCAGTACTTC. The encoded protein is CASSYPLPGTSGTLEQYF.

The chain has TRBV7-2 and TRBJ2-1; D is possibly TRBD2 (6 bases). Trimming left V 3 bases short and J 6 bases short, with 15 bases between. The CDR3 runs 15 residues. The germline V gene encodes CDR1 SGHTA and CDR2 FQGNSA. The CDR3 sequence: CASSLGGGAGNEQFF. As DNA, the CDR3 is TGTGCCAGCAGCTTGGGGGGTGGAGCAGGCAATGAGCAGTTCTTC.

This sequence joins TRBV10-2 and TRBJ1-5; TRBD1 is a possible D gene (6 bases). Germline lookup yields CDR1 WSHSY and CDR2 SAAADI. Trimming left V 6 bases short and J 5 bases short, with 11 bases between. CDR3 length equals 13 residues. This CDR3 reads CASRSAGDQPQHF. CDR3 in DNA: TGCGCCAGCAGGAGTGCAGGGGATCAGCCCCAGCATTTT.

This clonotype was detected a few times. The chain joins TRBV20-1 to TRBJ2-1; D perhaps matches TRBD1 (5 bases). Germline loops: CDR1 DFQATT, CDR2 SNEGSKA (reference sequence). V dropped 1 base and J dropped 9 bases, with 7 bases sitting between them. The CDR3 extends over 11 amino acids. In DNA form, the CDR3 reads TGCAGTGCTAGAGGAAGGGGTGAGCAGTTCTTC. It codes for CSARGRGEQFF.

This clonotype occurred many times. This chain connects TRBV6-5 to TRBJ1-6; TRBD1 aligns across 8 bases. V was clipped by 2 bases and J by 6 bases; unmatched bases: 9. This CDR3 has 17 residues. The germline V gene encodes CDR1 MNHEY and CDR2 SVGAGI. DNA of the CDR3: TGTGCCAGCAGTTACAGCAGGGGGCCATCTTCTAATTCACCCCTCCACTTT. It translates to CASSYSRGPSSNSPLHF.

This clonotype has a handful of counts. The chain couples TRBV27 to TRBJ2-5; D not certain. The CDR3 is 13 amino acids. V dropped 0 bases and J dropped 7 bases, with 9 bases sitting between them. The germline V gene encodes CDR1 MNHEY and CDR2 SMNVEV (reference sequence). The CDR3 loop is CASSLSGLGTQYF. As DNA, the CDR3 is TGTGCCAGCAGTTTATCAGGCCTGGGGACCCAGTACTTC.

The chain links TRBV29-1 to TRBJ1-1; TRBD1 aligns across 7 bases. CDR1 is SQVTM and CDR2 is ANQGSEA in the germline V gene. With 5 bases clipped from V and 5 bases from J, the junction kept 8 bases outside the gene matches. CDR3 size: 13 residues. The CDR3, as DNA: TGCAGCGTTAGACAGGGTGTGGGGACTGAAGCTTTCTTT. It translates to CSVRQGVGTEAFF.

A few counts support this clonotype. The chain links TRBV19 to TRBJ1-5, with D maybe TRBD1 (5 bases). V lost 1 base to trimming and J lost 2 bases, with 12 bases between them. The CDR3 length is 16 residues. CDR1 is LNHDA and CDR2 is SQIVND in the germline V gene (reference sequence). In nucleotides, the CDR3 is TGTGCCAGTAGTATAGCTTATCAGGGTGGCAATCAGCCCCAGCATTTT. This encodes CASSIAYQGGNQPQHF. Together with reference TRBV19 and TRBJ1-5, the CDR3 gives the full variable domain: DGGITQSPKYLFRKEGQNVTLSCEQNLNHDAMYWYRQDPGQGLRLIYYSQIVNDFQKGDIAEGYSVSREKKESFPLTVTSAQKNPTAFYLCASSIAYQGGNQPQHFGDGTRLSIL.

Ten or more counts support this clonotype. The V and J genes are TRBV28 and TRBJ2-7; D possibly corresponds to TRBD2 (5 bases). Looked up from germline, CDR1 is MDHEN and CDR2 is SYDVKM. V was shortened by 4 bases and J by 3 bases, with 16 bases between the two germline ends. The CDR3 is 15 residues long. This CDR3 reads CASSSERKVSYEQYF. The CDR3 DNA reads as TGTGCCAGCAGTTCGGAGCGGAAAGTGAGCTACGAGCAGTACTTC.

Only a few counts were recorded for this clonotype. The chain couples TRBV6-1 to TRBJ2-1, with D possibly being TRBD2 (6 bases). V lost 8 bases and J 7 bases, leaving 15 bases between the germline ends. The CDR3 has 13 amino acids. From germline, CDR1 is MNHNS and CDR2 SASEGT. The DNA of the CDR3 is TGTGCCAGCGGAGGGAGACGGGGGAATGAGCAGTTCTTC. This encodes CASGGRRGNEQFF.

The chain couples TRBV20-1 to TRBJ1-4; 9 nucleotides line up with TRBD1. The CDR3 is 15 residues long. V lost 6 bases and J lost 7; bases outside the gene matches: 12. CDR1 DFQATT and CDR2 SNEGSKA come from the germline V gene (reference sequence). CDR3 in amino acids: CSAEGAGTGSEKLFF. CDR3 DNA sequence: TGCAGTGCGGAGGGGGCCGGGACAGGGTCTGAAAAACTGTTTTTT.

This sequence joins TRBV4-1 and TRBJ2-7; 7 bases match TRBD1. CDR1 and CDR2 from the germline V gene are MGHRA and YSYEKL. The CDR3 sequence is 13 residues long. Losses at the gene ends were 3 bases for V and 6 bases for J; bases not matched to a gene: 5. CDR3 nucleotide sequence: TGCGCCAGCAGCCAGACTCCAGGGGGCGAGCAGTACTTC. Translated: CASSQTPGGEQYF.

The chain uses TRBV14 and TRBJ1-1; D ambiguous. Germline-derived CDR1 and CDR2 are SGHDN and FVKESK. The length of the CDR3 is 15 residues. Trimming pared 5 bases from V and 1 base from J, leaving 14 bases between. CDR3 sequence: CASSALGRSNTEAFF. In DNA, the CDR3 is TGTGCCAGCAGCGCTCTTGGGAGGTCGAACACTGAAGCTTTCTTT.

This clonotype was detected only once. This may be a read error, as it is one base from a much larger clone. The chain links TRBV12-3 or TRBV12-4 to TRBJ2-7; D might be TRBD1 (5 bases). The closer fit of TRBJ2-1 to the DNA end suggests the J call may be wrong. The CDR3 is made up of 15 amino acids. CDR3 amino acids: CASSSSDTMAYEQFF. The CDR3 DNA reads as TGTGCCAGCAGTTCCTCGGACACTATGGCCTACGAGCAGTTCTTC.

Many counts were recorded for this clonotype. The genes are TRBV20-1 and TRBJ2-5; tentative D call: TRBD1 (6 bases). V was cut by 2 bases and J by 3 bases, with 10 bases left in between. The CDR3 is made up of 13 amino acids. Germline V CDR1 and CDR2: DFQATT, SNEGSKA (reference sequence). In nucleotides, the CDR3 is TGCAGTGCTAGATCGGGACAAAAAGAGACCCAGTACTTC. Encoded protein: CSARSGQKETQYF.

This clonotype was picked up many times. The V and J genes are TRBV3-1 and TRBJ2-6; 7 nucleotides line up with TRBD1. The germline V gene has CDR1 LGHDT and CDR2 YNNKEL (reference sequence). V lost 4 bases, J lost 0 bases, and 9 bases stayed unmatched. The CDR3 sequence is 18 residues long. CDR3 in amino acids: CASSPLQGLNSGANVLTF. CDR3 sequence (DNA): TGTGCCAGCAGCCCTTTACAGGGGCTTAACTCTGGGGCCAACGTCCTGACTTTC.

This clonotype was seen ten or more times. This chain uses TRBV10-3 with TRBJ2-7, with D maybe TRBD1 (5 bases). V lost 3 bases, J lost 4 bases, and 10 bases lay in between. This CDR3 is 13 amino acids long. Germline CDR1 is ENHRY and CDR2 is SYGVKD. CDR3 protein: CAISEGDSYEQYF. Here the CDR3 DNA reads TGTGCCATCAGTGAAGGGGATTCTTACGAGCAGTACTTC.

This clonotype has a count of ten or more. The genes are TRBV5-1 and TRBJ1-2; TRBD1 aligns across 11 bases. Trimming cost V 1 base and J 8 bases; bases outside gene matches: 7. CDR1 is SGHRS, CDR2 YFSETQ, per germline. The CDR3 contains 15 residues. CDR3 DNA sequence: TGCGCCAGCAGCTTGAATGGACAGGGGGCCTGGGGCTACACCTTC. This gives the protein CASSLNGQGAWGYTF.

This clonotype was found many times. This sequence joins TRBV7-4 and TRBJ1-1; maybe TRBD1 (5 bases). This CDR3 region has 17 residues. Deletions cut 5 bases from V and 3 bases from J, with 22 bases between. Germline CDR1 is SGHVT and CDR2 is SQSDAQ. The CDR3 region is CASSLADGHRRDTEAFF. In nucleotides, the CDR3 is TGTGCCAGCAGCCTCGCCGACGGACACAGGCGGGACACTGAAGCTTTCTTT.

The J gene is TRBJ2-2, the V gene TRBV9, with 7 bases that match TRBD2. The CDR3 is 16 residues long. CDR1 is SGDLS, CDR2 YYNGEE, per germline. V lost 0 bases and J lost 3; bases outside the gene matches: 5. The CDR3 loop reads CASSVEPGGDTGELFF. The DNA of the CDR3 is TGTGCCAGCAGCGTAGAACCGGGAGGCGACACCGGGGAGCTGTTTTTT.

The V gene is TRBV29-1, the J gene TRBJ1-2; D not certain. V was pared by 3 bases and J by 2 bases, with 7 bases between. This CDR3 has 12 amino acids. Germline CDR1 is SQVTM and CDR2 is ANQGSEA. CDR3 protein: CSVESANYGYTF. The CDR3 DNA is TGCAGCGTTGAGTCAGCAAACTATGGCTACACCTTC.